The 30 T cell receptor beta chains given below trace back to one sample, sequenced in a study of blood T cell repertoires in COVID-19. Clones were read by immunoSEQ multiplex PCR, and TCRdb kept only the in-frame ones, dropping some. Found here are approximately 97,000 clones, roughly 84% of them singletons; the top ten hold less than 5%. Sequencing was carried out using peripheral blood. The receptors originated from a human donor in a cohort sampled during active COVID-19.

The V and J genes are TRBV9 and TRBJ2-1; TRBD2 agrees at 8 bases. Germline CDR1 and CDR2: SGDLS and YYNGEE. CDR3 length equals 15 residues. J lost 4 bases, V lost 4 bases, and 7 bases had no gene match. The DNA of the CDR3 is TGTGCCAGCAGCTCAGGGAGCGGGGGTTACAATGAGCAGTTCTTC. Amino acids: CASSSGSGGYNEQFF. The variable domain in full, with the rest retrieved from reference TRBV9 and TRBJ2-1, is DSGVTQTPKHLITATGQRVTLRCSPRSGDLSVYWYQQSLDQGLQFLIQYYNGEERAKGNILERFSAQQFPDLHSELNLSSLELGDSALYFCASSSGSGGYNEQFFGPGTRLTVL.

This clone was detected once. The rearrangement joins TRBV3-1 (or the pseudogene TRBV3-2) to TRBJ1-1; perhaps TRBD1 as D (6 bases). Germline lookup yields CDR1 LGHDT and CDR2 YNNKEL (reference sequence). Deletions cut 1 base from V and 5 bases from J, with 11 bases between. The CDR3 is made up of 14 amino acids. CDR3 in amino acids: CASSQGAGATEAFF. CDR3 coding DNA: TGTGCCAGCAGCCAAGGGGCGGGGGCAACTGAAGCTTTCTTT.

The CDR3 sequence: CAWSVRAGGPYEQYF. CDR3 DNA sequence: TGTGCCTGGAGTGTAAGGGCAGGGGGCCCCTACGAGCAGTACTTC. V usage is TRBV30 and J usage is TRBJ2-7; 8 bases are a match to TRBD1. Trimming at V came to 0 bases and at J to 2 bases, leaving 6 bases not matched to a gene. The CDR3 is 15 residues long. Germline V gene data show CDR1 as GTSNPN and CDR2 as SVGIG (reference sequence).

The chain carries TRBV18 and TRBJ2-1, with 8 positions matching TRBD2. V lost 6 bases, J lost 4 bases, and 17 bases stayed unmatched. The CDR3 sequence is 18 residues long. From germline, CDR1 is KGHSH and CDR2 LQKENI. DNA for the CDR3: TGTGCCAGCTCCCGGCCCTGGCGGGGGGCCTCGCTATACAATGAGCAGTTCTTC. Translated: CASSRPWRGASLYNEQFF.

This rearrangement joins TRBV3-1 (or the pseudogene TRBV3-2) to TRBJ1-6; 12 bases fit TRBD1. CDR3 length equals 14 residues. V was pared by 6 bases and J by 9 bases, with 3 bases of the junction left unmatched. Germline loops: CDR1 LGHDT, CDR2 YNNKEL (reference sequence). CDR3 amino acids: CASSGTGGRSPLHF. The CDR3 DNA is TGTGCCAGCAGTGGGACAGGGGGCCGTTCACCCCTCCACTTT.

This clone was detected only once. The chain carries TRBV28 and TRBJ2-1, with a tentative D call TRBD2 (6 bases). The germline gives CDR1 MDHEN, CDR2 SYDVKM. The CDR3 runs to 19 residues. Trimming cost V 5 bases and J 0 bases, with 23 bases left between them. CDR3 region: CASSPSGVGRVVSYNEQFF. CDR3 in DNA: TGTGCCAGCAGTCCGTCGGGGGTAGGAAGGGTGGTCTCCTACAATGAGCAGTTCTTC.

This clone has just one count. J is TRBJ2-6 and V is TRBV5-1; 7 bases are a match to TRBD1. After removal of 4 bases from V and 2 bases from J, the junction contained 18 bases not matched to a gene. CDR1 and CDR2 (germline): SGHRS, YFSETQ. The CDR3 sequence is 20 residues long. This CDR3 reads CASSTNSQRQGSAGANVLTF. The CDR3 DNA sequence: TGCGCCAGCAGCACAAACTCCCAACGACAGGGATCGGCTGGGGCCAACGTCCTGACTTTC.

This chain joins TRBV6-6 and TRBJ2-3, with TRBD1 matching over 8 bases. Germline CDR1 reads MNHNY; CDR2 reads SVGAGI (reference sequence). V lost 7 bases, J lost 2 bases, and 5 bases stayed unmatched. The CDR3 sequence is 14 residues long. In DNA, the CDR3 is TGTGCCAGCATCAGGGGGCGCAACACAGATACGCAGTATTTT. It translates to CASIRGRNTDTQYF.

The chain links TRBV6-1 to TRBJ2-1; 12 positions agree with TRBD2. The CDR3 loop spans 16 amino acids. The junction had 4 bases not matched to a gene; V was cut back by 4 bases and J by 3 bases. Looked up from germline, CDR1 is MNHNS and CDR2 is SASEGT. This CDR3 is CASSGASGGDYNEQFF. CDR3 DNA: TGTGCCAGCAGTGGGGCTAGCGGGGGGGACTACAATGAGCAGTTCTTC.

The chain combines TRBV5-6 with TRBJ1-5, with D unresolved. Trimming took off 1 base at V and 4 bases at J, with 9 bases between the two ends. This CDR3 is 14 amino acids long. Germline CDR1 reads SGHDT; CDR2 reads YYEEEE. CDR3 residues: CASSLIRGNQPQHF. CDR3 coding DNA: TGTGCCAGCAGCTTGATCCGGGGTAATCAGCCCCAGCATTTT.

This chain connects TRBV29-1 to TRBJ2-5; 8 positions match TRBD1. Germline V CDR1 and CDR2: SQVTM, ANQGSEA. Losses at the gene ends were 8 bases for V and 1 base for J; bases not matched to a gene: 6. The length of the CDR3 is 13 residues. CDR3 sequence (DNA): TGCAGCACCAGGACAGGGAGCCAAGAGACCCAGTACTTC. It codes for CSTRTGSQETQYF. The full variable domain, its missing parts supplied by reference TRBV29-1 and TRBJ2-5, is SAVISQKPSRDICQRGTSLTIQCQVDSQVTMMFWYRQQPGQSLTLIATANQGSEATYESGFVIDKFPISRPNLTFSTLTVSNMSPEDSSIYLCSTRTGSQETQYFGPGTRLLVL.

In nucleotides, the CDR3 is TGTGCCAGCAGTCCCACTAGGGACACGAGAGGCCAGCCCCAGCATTTT. Protein product: CASSPTRDTRGQPQHF. The rearrangement uses TRBV2 and TRBJ1-5, with D possibly being TRBD1 (6 bases). V was trimmed by 5 bases and J by 7 bases, leaving 21 bases between them. Germline assignment: CDR1 SNHLY and CDR2 FYNNEI. This CDR3 has 16 residues.

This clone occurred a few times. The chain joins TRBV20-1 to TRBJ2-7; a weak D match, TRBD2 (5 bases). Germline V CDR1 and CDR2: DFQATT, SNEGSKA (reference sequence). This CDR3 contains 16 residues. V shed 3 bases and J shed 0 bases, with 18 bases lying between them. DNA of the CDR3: TGCAGTGCTAGTAAGAGAGGGCAGCCACGCTCCTACGAGCAGTACTTC. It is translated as CSASKRGQPRSYEQYF.

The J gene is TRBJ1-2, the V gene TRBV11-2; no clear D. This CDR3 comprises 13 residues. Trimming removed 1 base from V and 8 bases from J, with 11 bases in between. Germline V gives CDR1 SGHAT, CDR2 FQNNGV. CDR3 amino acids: CASSLGASGGYTF. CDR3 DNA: TGTGCCAGCAGCTTAGGGGCCTCGGGGGGCTACACCTTC. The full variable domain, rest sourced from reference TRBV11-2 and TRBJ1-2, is EAGVAQSPRYKIIEKRQSVAFWCNPISGHATLYWYQQILGQGPKLLIQFQNNGVVDDSQLPKDRFSAERLKGVDSTLKIQPAKLEDSAVYLCASSLGASGGYTFGSGTRLTVV.

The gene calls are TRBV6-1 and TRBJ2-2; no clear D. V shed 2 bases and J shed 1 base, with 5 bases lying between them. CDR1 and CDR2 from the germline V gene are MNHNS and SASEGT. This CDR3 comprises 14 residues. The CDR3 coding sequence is TGTGCCAGCAGTGAATACATGAACACCGGGGAGCTGTTTTTT. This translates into CASSEYMNTGELFF.

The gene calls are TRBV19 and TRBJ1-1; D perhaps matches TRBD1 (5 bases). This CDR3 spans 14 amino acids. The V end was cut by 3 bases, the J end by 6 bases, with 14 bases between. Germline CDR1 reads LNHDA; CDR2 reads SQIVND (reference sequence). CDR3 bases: TGTGCCAGTAGTATTACGGGGGGTTACGCTGAAGCTTTCTTT. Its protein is CASSITGGYAEAFF.

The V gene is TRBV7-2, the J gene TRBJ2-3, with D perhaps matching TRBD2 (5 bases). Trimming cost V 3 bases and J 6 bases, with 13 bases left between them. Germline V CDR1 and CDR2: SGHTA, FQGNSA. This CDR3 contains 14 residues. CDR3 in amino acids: CASSLVNGEDTQYF. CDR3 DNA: TGTGCCAGCAGCTTGGTAAACGGGGAGGATACGCAGTATTTT. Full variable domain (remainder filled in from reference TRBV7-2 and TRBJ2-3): GAGVSQSPSNKVTEKGKDVELRCDPISGHTALYWYRQSLGQGLEFLIYFQGNSAPDKSGLPSDRFSAERTGGSVSTLTIQRTQQEDSAVYLCASSLVNGEDTQYFGPGTRLTVL.

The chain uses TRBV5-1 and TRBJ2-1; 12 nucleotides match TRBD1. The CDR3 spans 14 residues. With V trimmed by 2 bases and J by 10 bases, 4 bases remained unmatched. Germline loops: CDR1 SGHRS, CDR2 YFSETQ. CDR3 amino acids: CASSFGTGGWEQFF. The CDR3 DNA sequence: TGCGCCAGCAGCTTTGGGACAGGGGGCTGGGAGCAGTTCTTC.

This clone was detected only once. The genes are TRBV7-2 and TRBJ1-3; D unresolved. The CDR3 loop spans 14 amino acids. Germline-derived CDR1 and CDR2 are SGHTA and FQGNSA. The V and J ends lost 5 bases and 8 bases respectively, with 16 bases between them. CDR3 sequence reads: CASSLRGASDTIYF. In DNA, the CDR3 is TGTGCCAGCAGCCTAAGAGGCGCCTCGGACACCATATATTTT.

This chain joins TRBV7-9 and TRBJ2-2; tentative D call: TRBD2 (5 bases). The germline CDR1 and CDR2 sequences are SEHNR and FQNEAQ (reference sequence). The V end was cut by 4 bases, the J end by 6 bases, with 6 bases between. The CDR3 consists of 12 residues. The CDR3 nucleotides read TGTGCCAGCAGCTACGGGGCCGGGGAGCTGTTTTTT. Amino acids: CASSYGAGELFF.

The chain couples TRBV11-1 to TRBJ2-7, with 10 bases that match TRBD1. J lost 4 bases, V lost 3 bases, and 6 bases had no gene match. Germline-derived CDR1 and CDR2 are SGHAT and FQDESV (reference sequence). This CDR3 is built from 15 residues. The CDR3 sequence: CASSFVDRGRYEQYF. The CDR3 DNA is TGTGCCAGCAGCTTTGTGGACAGGGGGAGGTACGAGCAGTACTTC.

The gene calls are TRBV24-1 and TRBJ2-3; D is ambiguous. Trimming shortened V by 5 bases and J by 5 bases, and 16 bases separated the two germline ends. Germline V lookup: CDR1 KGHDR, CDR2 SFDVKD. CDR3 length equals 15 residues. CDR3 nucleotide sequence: TGTGCCACCAGTGGACCGATAACGGGTATAGATACGCAGTATTTT. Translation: CATSGPITGIDTQYF.

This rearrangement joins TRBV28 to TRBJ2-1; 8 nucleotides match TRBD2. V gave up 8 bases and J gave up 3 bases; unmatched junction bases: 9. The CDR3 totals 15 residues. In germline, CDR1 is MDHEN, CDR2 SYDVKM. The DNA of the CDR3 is TGTGCCAGCCGGAGGAGCGGGGGAGACTACAATGAGCAGTTCTTC. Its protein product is CASRRSGGDYNEQFF. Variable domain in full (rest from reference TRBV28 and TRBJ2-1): DVKVTQSSRYLVKRTGEKVFLECVQDMDHENMFWYRQDPGLGLRLIYFSYDVKMKEKGDIPEGYSVSREKKERFSLILESASTNQTSMYLCASRRSGGDYNEQFFGPGTRLTVL.

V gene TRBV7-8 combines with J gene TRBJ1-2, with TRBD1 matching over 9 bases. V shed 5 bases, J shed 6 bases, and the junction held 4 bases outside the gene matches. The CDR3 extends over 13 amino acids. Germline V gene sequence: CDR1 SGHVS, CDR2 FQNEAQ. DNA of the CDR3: TGTGCCAGCAGCCCACGGACAGGGGATGGCTACACCTTC. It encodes CASSPRTGDGYTF.

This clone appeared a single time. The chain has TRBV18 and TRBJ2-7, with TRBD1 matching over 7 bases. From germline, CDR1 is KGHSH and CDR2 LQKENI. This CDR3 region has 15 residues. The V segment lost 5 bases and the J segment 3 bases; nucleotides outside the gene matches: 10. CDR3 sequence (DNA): TGTGCCAGCTCAACTCGACAGGGTGGTTACTACGAGCAGTACTTC. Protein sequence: CASSTRQGGYYEQYF.

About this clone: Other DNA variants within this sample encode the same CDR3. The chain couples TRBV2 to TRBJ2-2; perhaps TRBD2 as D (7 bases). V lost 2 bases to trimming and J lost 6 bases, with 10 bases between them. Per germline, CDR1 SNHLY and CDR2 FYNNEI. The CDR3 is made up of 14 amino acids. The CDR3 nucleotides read TGTGCCAGCAGTGAAAGGGGGGGTCCCGGGGAGCTGTTTTTT. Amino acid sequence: CASSERGGPGELFF.

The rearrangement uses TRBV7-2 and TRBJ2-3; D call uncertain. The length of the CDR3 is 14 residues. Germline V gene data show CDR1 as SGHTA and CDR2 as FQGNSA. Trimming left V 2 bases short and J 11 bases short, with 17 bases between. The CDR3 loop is CASSLMPVPGEQYF. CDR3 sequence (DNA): TGTGCCAGCAGCTTAATGCCGGTCCCCGGAGAGCAGTATTTT.

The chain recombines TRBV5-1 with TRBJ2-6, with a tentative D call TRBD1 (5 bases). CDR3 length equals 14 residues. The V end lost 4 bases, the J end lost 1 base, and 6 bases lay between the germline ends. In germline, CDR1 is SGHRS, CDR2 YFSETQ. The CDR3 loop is CASSAGSGANVLTF. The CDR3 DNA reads TGCGCCAGCAGCGCAGGGTCTGGGGCCAACGTCCTGACTTTC.

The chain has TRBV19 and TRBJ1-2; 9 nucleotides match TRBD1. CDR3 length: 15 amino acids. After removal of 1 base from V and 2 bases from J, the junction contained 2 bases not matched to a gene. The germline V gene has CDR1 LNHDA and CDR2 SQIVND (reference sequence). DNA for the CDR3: TGTGCCAGTAGTATAGGTGGGACAGGGAACTATGGCTACACCTTC. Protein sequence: CASSIGGTGNYGYTF. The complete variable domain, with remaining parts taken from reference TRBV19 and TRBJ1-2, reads DGGITQSPKYLFRKEGQNVTLSCEQNLNHDAMYWYRQDPGQGLRLIYYSQIVNDFQKGDIAEGYSVSREKKESFPLTVTSAQKNPTAFYLCASSIGGTGNYGYTFGSGTRLTVV.

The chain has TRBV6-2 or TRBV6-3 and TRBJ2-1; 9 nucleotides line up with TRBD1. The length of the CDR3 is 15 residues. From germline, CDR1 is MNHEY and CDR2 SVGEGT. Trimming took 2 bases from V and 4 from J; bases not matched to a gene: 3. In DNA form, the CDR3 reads TGTGCCAGCAGTTACACAGGGGGCCCATACAATGAGCAGTTCTTC. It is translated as CASSYTGGPYNEQFF.